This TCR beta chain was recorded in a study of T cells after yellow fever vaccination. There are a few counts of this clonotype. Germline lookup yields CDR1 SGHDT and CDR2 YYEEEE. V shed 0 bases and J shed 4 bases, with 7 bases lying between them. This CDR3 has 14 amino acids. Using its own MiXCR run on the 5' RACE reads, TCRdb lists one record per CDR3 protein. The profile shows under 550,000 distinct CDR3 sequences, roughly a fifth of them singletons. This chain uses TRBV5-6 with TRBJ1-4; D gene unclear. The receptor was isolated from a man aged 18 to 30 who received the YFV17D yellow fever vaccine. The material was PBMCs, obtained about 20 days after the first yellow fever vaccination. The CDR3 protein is CASSLGRYNEKLFF. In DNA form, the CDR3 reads TGTGCCAGCAGCTTGGGGCGGTATAATGAAAAACTGTTTTTT.